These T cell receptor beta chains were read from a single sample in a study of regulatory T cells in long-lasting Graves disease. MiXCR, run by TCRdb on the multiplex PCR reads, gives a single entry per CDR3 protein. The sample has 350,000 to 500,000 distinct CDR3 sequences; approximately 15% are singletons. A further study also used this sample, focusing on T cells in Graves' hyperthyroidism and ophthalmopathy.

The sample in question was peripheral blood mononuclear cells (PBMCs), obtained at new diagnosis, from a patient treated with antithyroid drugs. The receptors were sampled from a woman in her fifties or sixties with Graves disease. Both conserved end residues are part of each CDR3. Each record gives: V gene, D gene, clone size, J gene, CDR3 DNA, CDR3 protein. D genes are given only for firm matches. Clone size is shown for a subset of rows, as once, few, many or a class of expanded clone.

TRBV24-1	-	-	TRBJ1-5	TGTGCCACCAGTGATAGGGACGGCAGCAATCAGCCCCAGCATTTT	CATSDRDGSNQPQHF
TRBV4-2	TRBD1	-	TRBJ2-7	TGTGCCAGCAGCCGTGAAAGACAGGGATACGAGCAGTACTTC	CASSRERQGYEQYF
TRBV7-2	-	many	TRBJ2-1	TGTGCCAGCAGCTTAGGGCCCGTCGATGAGCAGTTCTTC	CASSLGPVDEQFF
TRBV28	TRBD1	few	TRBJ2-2	TGTGCCAGCAGTGCGGCAGGGGGCGCGAGGGCTGGCGGGGAGCTGTTTTTT	CASSAAGGARAGGELFF
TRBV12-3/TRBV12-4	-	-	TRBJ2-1	TGTGCCAGCACTGCCGGGCGTTCCTCCTACAATGAGCAGTTCTTC	CASTAGRSSYNEQFF
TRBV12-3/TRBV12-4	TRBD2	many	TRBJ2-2	TGTGCCAGCAGTTTACTTCGGGGGGGGACCGGGGAGCTGTTTTTT	CASSLLRGGTGELFF
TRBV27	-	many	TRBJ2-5	TGTGCCAGCAGTCAGAGGTGGAGTGGGTGGGAGACCCAGTACTTC	CASSQRWSGWETQYF
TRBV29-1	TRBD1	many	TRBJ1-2	TGCAGCGTTGAAGATGGGACAGCCTTTACTAACTATGGCTACACCTTC	CSVEDGTAFTNYGYTF
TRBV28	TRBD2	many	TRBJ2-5	TGTGCCAGCAGTTTGCGGGGGGCTAAAGAGACCCAGTACTTC	CASSLRGAKETQYF
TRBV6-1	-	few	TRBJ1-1	TGTGCCAGCAGGCCGGTGAACACTGAAGCTTTCTTT	CASRPVNTEAFF
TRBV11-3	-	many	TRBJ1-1	TGTGCCAGCGCCGTCGGAGGGACTGAAGCTTTCTTT	CASAVGGTEAFF
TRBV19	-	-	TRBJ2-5	TGTGCCAGTAGTATTCTTGCGGACGGGACCCAGTACTTC	CASSILADGTQYF
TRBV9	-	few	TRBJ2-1	TGTGCCAGCAGCGCCACGATTTCGAGGGCAACCTACAATGAGCAGTTCTTC	CASSATISRATYNEQFF
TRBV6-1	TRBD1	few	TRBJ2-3	TGTGCCAGCAGATTGACTGGGACAGGGGTTACCACAGATACGCAGTATTTT	CASRLTGTGVTTDTQYF
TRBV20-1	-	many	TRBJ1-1	TGCAGTGCTAGTCGTCATACAGGGCCATACACTGAAGCTTTCTTT	CSASRHTGPYTEAFF
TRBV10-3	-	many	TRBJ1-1	TGTGCCATCAGTGAGTCGCGGGAACGGAACACTGAAGCTTTCTTT	CAISESRERNTEAFF
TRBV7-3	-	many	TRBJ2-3	TGTGCCAGCAGCTTAGATGGCGGAAGCACAGATACGCAGTATTTT	CASSLDGGSTDTQYF
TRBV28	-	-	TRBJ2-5	TGTGCCAGCAGTTTCGACAGTAAAGAGACCCAGTGCTTC	CASSFDSKETQCF
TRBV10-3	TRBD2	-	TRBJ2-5	TGTGCCATCAGTGACCCGGGGAGCGGGAGAGATGAGACCCAGTACTTC	CAISDPGSGRDETQYF
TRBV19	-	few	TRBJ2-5	TGTGCCAGTAGTGTGCGGGACCAAGAGACCCAGTACTTC	CASSVRDQETQYF
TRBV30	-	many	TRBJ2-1	TGTGCCTGGAGTTACACGGGGGAGCAGTTCTTC	CAWSYTGEQFF
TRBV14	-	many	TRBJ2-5	TGTGCCAGCAGCCAATTCGAGGGAAGAGTGGACCAAGAGACCCAGTACTTC	CASSQFEGRVDQETQYF
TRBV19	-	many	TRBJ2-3	TGTGCCAGTAGTATCACGTACACAGATACGCAGTATTTT	CASSITYTDTQYF
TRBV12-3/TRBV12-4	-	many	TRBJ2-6	TGTGCCAGCAGTTTTTTTTTAGGACTACCCCCTCTCTCCGGGGCCAACGTCCTGACTTTC	CASSFFLGLPPLSGANVLTF
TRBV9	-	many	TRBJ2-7	TGTGCCAGCAGCGTAGACTCGTCCTACGAGCAGTACTTC	CASSVDSSYEQYF
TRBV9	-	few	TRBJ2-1	TGTGCCAGCAGCCTTAGGGTTGGGACGGATCCTTTCTCCTACAATGAGCAGTTCTTC	CASSLRVGTDPFSYNEQFF
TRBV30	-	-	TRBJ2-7	TGTGCCTGGAGTGTATCTAACGAGCAGTACTTC	CAWSVSNEQYF